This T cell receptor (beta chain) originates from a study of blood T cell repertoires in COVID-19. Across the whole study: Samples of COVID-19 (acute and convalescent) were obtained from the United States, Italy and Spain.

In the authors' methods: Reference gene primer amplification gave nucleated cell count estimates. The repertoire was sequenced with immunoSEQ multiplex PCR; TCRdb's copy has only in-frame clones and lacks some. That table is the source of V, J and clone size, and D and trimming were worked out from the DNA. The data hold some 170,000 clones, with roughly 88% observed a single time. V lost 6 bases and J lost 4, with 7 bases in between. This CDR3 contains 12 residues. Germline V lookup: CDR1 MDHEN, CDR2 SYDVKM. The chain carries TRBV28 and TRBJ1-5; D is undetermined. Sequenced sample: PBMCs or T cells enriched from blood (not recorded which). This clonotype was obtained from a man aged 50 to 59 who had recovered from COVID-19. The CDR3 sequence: CASRTPNQPQHF. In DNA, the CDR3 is TGTGCCAGCAGGACACCGAATCAGCCCCAGCATTTT.